These 21 T cell receptor beta chains came from one sample sequenced in a study of cytomegalovirus exposure and HLA in healthy donors. The PCR employed 60 Vbeta primers together with 13 Jbeta primers. Generated by immunoSEQ multiplex PCR, the TCRdb table keeps only in-frame clones and is missing some. Here the sample spans around 170,000 clones, about 72% being singletons. Source material: PBMCs. These receptors came from a male donor in good health and CMV-seronegative.

The chain is built from TRBV7-9 and TRBJ2-1; D gene uncertain. The V end was cut by 2 bases, the J end by 0 bases, with 11 bases between. This CDR3 contains 16 residues. Germline V CDR1 and CDR2: SEHNR, FQNEAQ (reference sequence). The CDR3 DNA reads TGTGCCAGCAGCTTATTTGACGGAGACTCCTACAATGAGCAGTTCTTC. Protein product: CASSLFDGDSYNEQFF.

The V gene is TRBV7-3, the J gene TRBJ2-1; possibly TRBD2 for D (6 bases). Between the trimmed V and J ends, which lost 1 base and 16 bases, there was a span of 17 bases. Germline CDR1 is SGHTA and CDR2 is FQGTGA. The CDR3 covers 13 residues. The CDR3 loop reads CASSLIIDGTLFF. In DNA, the CDR3 is TGTGCCAGCAGCTTAATAATTGACGGGACTTTATTCTTC. Variable domain in full (rest from reference TRBV7-3 and TRBJ2-1): GAGVSQTPSNKVTEKGKYVELRCDPISGHTALYWYRQSLGQGPEFLIYFQGTGAADDSGLPNDRFFAVRPEGSVSTLKIQRTERGDSAVYLCASSLIIDGTLFFGPGTRLTVL.

V gene TRBV7-2 combines with J gene TRBJ1-2, with a weak D call TRBD1 (5 bases). Germline assignment: CDR1 SGHTA and CDR2 FQGNSA. V was trimmed by 0 bases and J by 7 bases, leaving 12 bases between them. The CDR3 spans 14 residues. As DNA, the CDR3 is TGTGCCAGCAGCTTAGCTAGGGGTAGCTTTGGCTACACCTTC. Amino acids: CASSLARGSFGYTF.

CDR3: CASSRGQGNYGYTF. CDR3 coding DNA: TGTGCCAGCAGTCGTGGACAGGGAAACTATGGCTACACCTTC. V and J are TRBV6-6 and TRBJ1-2; 8 bases match TRBD1. The CDR3 has 14 amino acids. Germline-derived CDR1 and CDR2 are MNHNY and SVGAGI (reference sequence). V shed 5 bases, J shed 2 bases, and the junction held 4 bases outside the gene matches.

The J gene is TRBJ1-1, the V gene TRBV27; 8 nucleotides match TRBD1. CDR1 is MNHEY and CDR2 is SMNVEV in the germline V gene (reference sequence). Losses at the gene ends were 6 bases for V and 5 bases for J; bases not matched to a gene: 14. The CDR3 is 16 amino acids. CDR3 DNA: TGTGCCAGCAGCCCTCCCCCCTGGACAGGGCGTACTGAAGCTTTCTTT. Protein: CASSPPPWTGRTEAFF.

The V call is TRBV7-9, the J call TRBJ2-1; 8 positions agree with TRBD1. V lost 5 bases to trimming and J lost 6 bases; unmatched junction nucleotides: 18. In germline, CDR1 is SEHNR, CDR2 FQNEAQ (reference sequence). The CDR3 has 18 amino acids. CDR3 sequence: CASSTGTGHPSSPNEQFF. CDR3 DNA sequence: TGTGCCAGCAGCACCGGGACAGGCCACCCTAGTTCCCCCAATGAGCAGTTCTTC.

The gene calls are TRBV6-5 and TRBJ2-1; 7 bases agree with TRBD2. The V segment lost 1 base and the J segment 9 bases; nucleotides outside the gene matches: 9. Germline CDR1 and CDR2: MNHEY and SVGAGI. This CDR3 comprises 15 residues. As DNA, the CDR3 is TGTGCCAGCAGTTACTTAGGTCGGGGGGATGGTGAGCAGTTCTTC. This encodes CASSYLGRGDGEQFF.

This clone was observed a handful of times. The rearrangement joins TRBV4-2 to TRBJ2-5; 8 bases are a match to TRBD1. This CDR3 has 14 amino acids. Trimming cost V 5 bases and J 1 base; bases outside gene matches: 3. The germline V gene has CDR1 LGHNA and CDR2 YNFKEQ. The chain's CDR3 is CASSLQGGQETQYF. The CDR3 DNA reads TGTGCCAGCAGCTTACAGGGGGGCCAAGAGACCCAGTACTTC.

The gene calls are TRBV9 and TRBJ2-7; TRBD1 matches at 7 bases. CDR3 length: 15 amino acids. V lost 0 bases, J lost 1 base, and 4 bases stayed unmatched. Germline assignment: CDR1 SGDLS and CDR2 YYNGEE. The CDR3 bases are TGTGCCAGCAGCGTAGGGGACAGTGGTTCCTACGAGCAGTACTTC. Its protein product is CASSVGDSGSYEQYF.

This CDR3 is CASSDQGVGNTIYF. CDR3 nucleotide sequence: TGCGCCAGCAGCGATCAGGGCGTTGGAAACACCATATATTTT. The chain combines TRBV5-1 with TRBJ1-3; possible D gene TRBD1, 5 bases. Germline V gene lookup returns CDR1 SGHRS and CDR2 YFSETQ. This CDR3 comprises 14 residues. The V end was cut by 4 bases, the J end by 3 bases, with 11 bases between.

This clone appeared once. The genes are TRBV18 and TRBJ1-2; no firm D call. The length of the CDR3 is 14 residues. Between the trimmed V and J ends, which lost 4 bases and 6 bases, there was a span of 15 bases. Germline CDR1 and CDR2: KGHSH and LQKENI. CDR3 sequence reads: CASSRAEDADGYTF. The DNA of the CDR3 is TGTGCCAGCTCACGGGCAGAAGACGCCGATGGCTACACCTTC.

The chain uses TRBV7-8 and TRBJ1-3; 11 bases line up with TRBD1. Per the germline V gene, CDR1 is SGHVS and CDR2 is FQNEAQ. V shed 5 bases, J shed 4 bases, and the junction held 4 bases outside the gene matches. CDR3 length equals 15 residues. CDR3 coding DNA: TGTGCCAGCAGCCCGGACAGGGGGCTGGGAAACACCATATATTTT. This encodes CASSPDRGLGNTIYF.

The genes are TRBV7-2 and TRBJ2-7; 7 nucleotides match TRBD2. Germline trimming cut 5 bases from V and 3 bases from J; bases unmatched to any gene: 10. The germline V gene has CDR1 SGHTA and CDR2 FQGNSA. The CDR3 runs 15 residues. CDR3 nucleotides: TGTGCCAGCAGCCCCTGGGCGGGAGCGGACTACGAGCAGTACTTC. Translating it yields CASSPWAGADYEQYF. Drawing the rest from reference TRBV7-2 and TRBJ2-7, the complete variable domain is GAGVSQSPSNKVTEKGKDVELRCDPISGHTALYWYRQSLGQGLEFLIYFQGNSAPDKSGLPSDRFSAERTGGSVSTLTIQRTQQEDSAVYLCASSPWAGADYEQYFGPGTRLTVT.

V usage is TRBV15 and J usage is TRBJ2-7, with a tentative D call TRBD1 (6 bases). CDR3 length equals 14 residues. V shed 0 bases and J shed 5 bases, with 11 bases lying between them. Germline CDR1 reads LNHNV; CDR2 reads YYDKDF (reference sequence). This chain's CDR3 is CATSRDRTVHEQYF. CDR3 DNA: TGTGCCACCAGCAGAGATAGGACAGTCCACGAGCAGTACTTC.

This clone was seen only a few times. This rearrangement joins TRBV5-1 to TRBJ2-1; 13 bases are a match to TRBD2. The V gene end was trimmed by 4 bases and the J gene end by 9 bases; junction bases not matched to a gene: 4. CDR3 size: 14 residues. CDR1 is SGHRS, CDR2 YFSETQ, per germline. The CDR3, as DNA: TGCGCCAGCAGCCCAGGACTAGCGGGAGCTGAGCAGTTCTTC. Translating it yields CASSPGLAGAEQFF.

The V and J genes are TRBV6-5 and TRBJ2-7, with TRBD1 matching 7 bases. The CDR3 is 13 amino acids. V shed 3 bases, J shed 6 bases, and the junction held 5 bases outside the gene matches. CDR1 and CDR2 from the germline V gene are MNHEY and SVGAGI. CDR3 sequence (DNA): TGTGCCAGCAGTTATAAGGGGGCATCCGAGCAGTACTTC. Its translation: CASSYKGASEQYF.

This chain joins TRBV15 and TRBJ2-1; D is possibly TRBD2 (6 bases). Germline CDR1 and CDR2: LNHNV and YYDKDF (reference sequence). Trimming left V 1 base short and J 8 bases short, with 9 bases between. The CDR3 extends over 13 amino acids. Here the CDR3 reads CATSRGRGDEQFF. The DNA for the CDR3 is TGTGCCACCAGCAGAGGGAGGGGCGATGAGCAGTTCTTC.

This chain joins TRBV7-9 and TRBJ2-1; D not certain. V was shortened by 4 bases and J by 4 bases, with 14 bases between the two germline ends. The CDR3 is 15 residues long. Germline V gene lookup returns CDR1 SEHNR and CDR2 FQNEAQ (reference sequence). The CDR3 nucleotides read TGTGCCAGCAGCTATTCGGGTAGTGATTACAATGAGCAGTTCTTC. It translates to CASSYSGSDYNEQFF.

The chain is built from TRBV10-2 and TRBJ2-7; 7 bases agree with TRBD1. The germline V gene has CDR1 WSHSY and CDR2 SAAADI. Trimming cost V 6 bases and J 3 bases; bases outside gene matches: 11. The CDR3 is 15 amino acids. The CDR3 protein is CASRQQGSGFYEQYF. CDR3 sequence (DNA): TGCGCCAGCAGACAACAGGGGAGTGGTTTCTACGAGCAGTACTTC.

The rearrangement joins TRBV25-1 to TRBJ2-3, with D tentatively TRBD2 (6 bases). CDR3 length: 15 residues. Germline values: CDR1 MGHDK, CDR2 SYGVNS. V lost 2 bases to trimming and J lost 2 bases, with 11 bases between them. As DNA, the CDR3 is TGTGCCAGCAGTGAAGGGGCGGGAACCACAGATACGCAGTATTTT. This gives the protein CASSEGAGTTDTQYF.

With regard to this clone: Within the sample, other DNA sequences also encode this same CDR3. J is TRBJ2-7 and V is TRBV9; D uncertain. The CDR3 loop spans 11 amino acids. Germline CDR1 is SGDLS and CDR2 is YYNGEE. The V gene lost 0 bases and the J gene lost 6 bases, with 4 bases spanning the gap. CDR3 sequence: CASSVGGEQYF. In DNA, the CDR3 is TGTGCCAGCAGCGTAGGAGGCGAGCAGTACTTC. Complete variable domain (other parts from reference TRBV9 and TRBJ2-7): DSGVTQTPKHLITATGQRVTLRCSPRSGDLSVYWYQQSLDQGLQFLIQYYNGEERAKGNILERFSAQQFPDLHSELNLSSLELGDSALYFCASSVGGEQYFGPGTRLTVT.